This TCR beta chain was obtained from a study of T cell changes during pregnancy in multiple sclerosis. TCRdb keeps only in-frame clones here, not all; method: immunoSEQ multiplex PCR. The sample has 45,000 to 65,000 clones; over 85% are singletons. Germline loops: CDR1 MGHRA, CDR2 YSYEKL. This CDR3 has 16 amino acids. The V gene end was trimmed by 4 bases and the J gene end by 3 bases; junction bases not matched to a gene: 7. The chain has TRBV4-1 and TRBJ1-4, with 8 nucleotides matching TRBD1. The TCR was taken from a female donor with multiple sclerosis, enrolled in a pregnancy study. The sample was CD8+ T cells from peripheral blood mononuclear cells, taken in the third trimester of pregnancy. The CDR3 region has the DNA TGCGCCAGCAGCCCGACACCGGACAGGGCTAATGAAAAACTGTTTTTT. Protein product: CASSPTPDRANEKLFF.